One sample yielded the 8 T cell receptor beta chains listed below, sequenced in a study of T cell changes during pregnancy in multiple sclerosis. TCRdb's copy holds only in-frame clones and misses some; the assay was immunoSEQ multiplex PCR. The sample holds just under 70,000 clones; roughly 89% are singletons and the top ten take 0.86%. The starting material was peripheral blood, obtained in the second trimester of pregnancy. The origin of the receptors is a female donor with multiple sclerosis, enrolled in a pregnancy study.

This clone occurred once. V usage is TRBV6-5 and J usage is TRBJ2-5, with D hard to call. V lost 0 bases and J lost 5, with 4 bases in between. This CDR3 is built from 12 residues. Germline V lookup: CDR1 MNHEY, CDR2 SVGAGI. CDR3 amino acids: CASSYSMETQYF. The CDR3 nucleotides read TGTGCCAGCAGTTACTCCATGGAGACCCAGTACTTC.

This clone occurred a few times. The rearrangement links TRBV18 to TRBJ1-5; TRBD1 agrees at 7 bases. The CDR3 is 13 amino acids. Germline CDR1 KGHSH, CDR2 LQKENI. The J segment lost 5 bases and the V segment lost 2 bases, leaving 0 bases of the junction unmatched. The CDR3 region has the DNA TGTGCCAGCTCACCAGGACAGGATCAGCCCCAGCATTTT. This sequence encodes CASSPGQDQPQHF.

This rearrangement joins TRBV7-3 to TRBJ2-3; possibly TRBD1 for D (6 bases). The CDR3 is made up of 14 amino acids. Trimming shortened V by 1 base and J by 6 bases, and 11 bases separated the two germline ends. Germline V CDR1 and CDR2: SGHTA, FQGTGA. This CDR3 reads CASSLIGQQDTQYF. The CDR3 region has the DNA TGTGCCAGCAGCTTAATTGGACAGCAGGATACGCAGTATTTT.

V usage is TRBV5-4 and J usage is TRBJ2-5; 9 bases agree with TRBD1. J was trimmed by 3 bases and V by 4 bases; bases with no gene match: 7. CDR3 length equals 15 residues. Germline V gene sequence: CDR1 SGHNT, CDR2 YYREEE (reference sequence). CDR3 sequence: CASSPNRDREETQYF. CDR3 DNA: TGTGCCAGCAGCCCCAACCGGGACAGGGAAGAGACCCAGTACTTC.

V gene TRBV5-1 combines with J gene TRBJ2-7; 9 positions agree with TRBD1. The CDR3 runs 16 residues. Unmatched junction bases numbered 15, after V lost 4 bases and J lost 7 bases. The germline gives CDR1 SGHRS, CDR2 YFSETQ. The CDR3 protein is CASSVAVPTGGREQYF. The CDR3 DNA reads TGCGCCAGCAGCGTTGCGGTACCGACAGGGGGTCGGGAGCAGTACTTC.

The chain carries TRBV4-3 and TRBJ1-1; unclear D gene. V gave up 0 bases and J gave up 11 bases, with 25 bases separating them. Looked up from germline, CDR1 is LGHNA and CDR2 is YSLEER. CDR3 size: 17 residues. The CDR3 bases are TGCGCCAGCAGCCAAGATTACAGAGTGGCGGCGCAGCGGCGGGCTTTCTTT. Protein product: CASSQDYRVAAQRRAFF.

This sequence joins TRBV19 and TRBJ1-5; D is unclear. V was pared by 8 bases and J by 6 bases, with 17 bases between. The CDR3 runs 14 residues. Per the germline V gene, CDR1 is LNHDA and CDR2 is SQIVND (reference sequence). The CDR3 sequence is CASSGMALRQPQHF. In DNA form, the CDR3 reads TGTGCCAGTTCAGGAATGGCTCTCCGTCAGCCCCAGCATTTT.

The V and J genes are TRBV9 and TRBJ1-4, with 10 nucleotides matching TRBD1. The CDR3 consists of 16 residues. J was trimmed by 7 bases and V by 4 bases; bases with no gene match: 10. Germline V gene sequence: CDR1 SGDLS, CDR2 YYNGEE. The CDR3 DNA is TGTGCCAGCAGCTCTGGACAGGGGGTGAGGAGTGAAAAACTGTTTTTT. This sequence encodes CASSSGQGVRSEKLFF.